This TCR beta chain comes out of a study of blood T cell repertoires in COVID-19. Patients of the Seattle cohort, enrolled during active infection, were followed longitudinally. In the source study's methods: Estimation of nucleated cell counts relied on the amplification of reference gene primers. The data were produced by immunoSEQ multiplex PCR, yet TCRdb's version contains in-frame clones alone and is incomplete. The V and J calls and clone size come from that table; D and trimming were worked out from the DNA. The table has some 130,000 clones, around 89% seen once. The sequence came from a man between 60 and 75 years old with COVID-19, enrolled during active disease. Sequenced material: peripheral blood.

Here the CDR3 reads CASSYSTTSTDTQYF. The CDR3 bases are TGTGCCAGCAGTTACTCGACGACTAGCACAGATACGCAGTATTTT. This sequence joins TRBV6-2 or TRBV6-3 and TRBJ2-3; D is undetermined. The CDR3 runs to 15 residues. V lost 0 bases and J lost 0, with 7 bases in between. Germline loops: CDR1 MNHEY, CDR2 SVGEGT.